This T cell receptor (beta chain) came from a study of T-cell reconstitution after alpha-beta-depleted transplantation in children. Preparing the TCRbeta library involved the use of unique molecular identifiers. Each CDR3 protein gets one entry after TCRdb re-called the PCR reads with MiXCR. The repertoire holds just over 950,000 distinct CDR3 sequences, with about 30% as singletons. About this clonotype: Its matching antigen is unknown.

General observations from the study: The main origin of T-cell counts and diversity one year after transplant was newly produced T cells. By about two months after transplant, alpha-beta T cells reportedly arose from several hundred graft clones that had expanded.

The TCR comes from a boy under three years old who had a stem cell transplant for SCID, so the T cells may come from the graft donor. Specimen: PBMCs, mostly from graft donor cells, collected 360 days after TCRalphabeta/CD19-depleted stem cell transplant.

The CDR3 is CASSPHFGPYGYTF. For the CDR3, the DNA is TGTGCCAGCAGCCCGCACTTTGGACCCTATGGCTACACCTTC. This chain links TRBV14 with TRBJ1-2; D not certain. The ends were cut back, 4 bases at V and 4 bases at J, with 13 bases in the middle. CDR1 and CDR2 from the germline V gene are SGHDN and FVKESK. The CDR3 contains 14 residues.